Following are 2 T cell receptor beta chains from one sample sequenced in a study of T cells in localized non-small cell lung cancer. Clones were sequenced by immunoSEQ multiplex PCR, and TCRdb holds only the in-frame ones, with some missing. Of about 52,000 clones in the sample, around 80% were seen once. This specimen was PBMCs, taken before any cancer treatment. The receptors come from a woman aged 40 to 75 with stage II lung adenocarcinoma.

This clone has more than one count but fewer than ten. V and J are TRBV9 and TRBJ1-5; no reliable D call. This CDR3 comprises 14 residues. Trimming left V 1 base short and J 9 bases short, with 14 bases between. CDR1 is SGDLS and CDR2 is YYNGEE in the germline V gene. CDR3 in amino acids: CASSVRIDLGPQHF. As DNA, the CDR3 is TGTGCCAGCAGCGTAAGGATAGACCTGGGGCCCCAGCATTTT.

The chain joins TRBV19 to TRBJ1-1; D is perhaps TRBD1 (6 bases). CDR3 size: 14 residues. Germline CDR1 and CDR2: LNHDA and SQIVND (reference sequence). Trimming took off 5 bases at V and 3 bases at J, with 13 bases between the two ends. The CDR3 reads CASSVGGYDTEAFF. CDR3 coding DNA: TGTGCCAGTAGTGTGGGGGGCTACGACACTGAAGCTTTCTTT.